What follows are 24 T cell receptor beta chains derived from one specimen sequenced in a study of blood T cell repertoires in COVID-19. This table comes from immunoSEQ multiplex PCR, and its TCRdb copy is limited to in-frame clones, with some not included. The data hold more than 300,000 clones, with roughly 88% observed a single time. Sequencing was carried out using peripheral blood. The receptors come from a woman aged 50 to 65 with acute or convalescent COVID-19.

V and J are TRBV10-3 and TRBJ2-7; D perhaps matches TRBD1 (6 bases). The CDR3 consists of 15 residues. Looked up from germline, CDR1 is ENHRY and CDR2 is SYGVKD. V was shortened by 2 bases and J by 3 bases, with 14 bases between the two germline ends. The CDR3 bases are TGTGCCATCAGTGAGGGGGGCAGTTTTATCTACGAGCAGTACTTC. The encoded protein is CAISEGGSFIYEQYF.

The rearrangement links TRBV18 to TRBJ1-3; D might be TRBD1 (6 bases). The V gene lost 3 bases and the J gene lost 1 base, with 7 bases spanning the gap. This CDR3 is built from 14 residues. Germline loops: CDR1 KGHSH, CDR2 LQKENI. The CDR3 coding sequence is TGTGCCAGCTCACCGGGGGCTTCTGGAAACACCATATATTTT. Translating it yields CASSPGASGNTIYF.

V is TRBV7-8 and J is TRBJ1-2, with TRBD1 identical over 7 bases. This CDR3 has 15 residues. The germline gives CDR1 SGHVS, CDR2 FQNEAQ. The ends lost 2 bases at V and 3 bases at J; junction bases unmatched: 6. CDR3 coding DNA: TGTGCCAGCAGCTTAACCCAGGGGGGATACTATGGCTACACCTTC. This codes for CASSLTQGGYYGYTF.

The chain has TRBV11-2 and TRBJ1-6; 8 bases fit TRBD1. The CDR3 extends over 16 amino acids. V lost 2 bases to trimming and J lost 5 bases; unmatched junction nucleotides: 5. Per germline, CDR1 SGHAT and CDR2 FQNNGV. DNA of the CDR3: TGTGCCAGCAGCTTAAGCCGCAGGGGGCATAATTCACCCCTCCACTTT. Translating it yields CASSLSRRGHNSPLHF.

This sequence joins TRBV12-5 and TRBJ2-3, with TRBD1 identical over 7 bases. Germline CDR1 LGHNT, CDR2 FRNRAP. CDR3 length: 15 residues. V lost 6 bases and J lost 0; bases outside the gene matches: 6. As DNA, the CDR3 is TGTGCTAGTGGCATGGGACAGTTTAGCACAGATACGCAGTATTTT. Residues: CASGMGQFSTDTQYF.

V usage is TRBV19 and J usage is TRBJ2-5, with TRBD1 identical over 7 bases. The CDR3 runs 14 residues. Germline CDR1 is LNHDA and CDR2 is SQIVND (reference sequence). Unmatched junction bases numbered 6, after V lost 5 bases and J lost 3 bases. The chain's CDR3 is CASSLSGQEETQYF. CDR3 bases: TGTGCCAGTAGTCTCTCCGGACAGGAAGAGACCCAGTACTTC.

The genes are TRBV5-1 and TRBJ2-2, with 8 bases lining up with TRBD2. Germline CDR1 and CDR2: SGHRS and YFSETQ. The length of the CDR3 is 15 residues. V was pared by 0 bases and J by 5 bases, with 3 bases of the junction left unmatched. The DNA of the CDR3 is TGCGCCAGCAGCTTGGACACTAGCGGAACCGGGGAGCTGTTTTTT. This sequence encodes CASSLDTSGTGELFF. Based on the CDR3 plus reference TRBV5-1 and TRBJ2-2, the full variable domain is KAGVTQTPRYLIKTRGQQVTLSCSPISGHRSVSWYQQTPGQGLQFLFEYFSETQRNKGNFPGRFSGRQFSNSRSEMNVSTLELGDSALYLCASSLDTSGTGELFFGEGSRLTVL.

The gene calls are TRBV5-6 and TRBJ2-7, with D perhaps matching TRBD1 (5 bases). V was cut by 2 bases and J by 3 bases, with 15 bases left in between. In germline, CDR1 is SGHDT, CDR2 YYEEEE. This CDR3 region has 15 residues. The CDR3, as DNA: TGTGCCAGCAGCTTTCAGGGATCCCGAAGCTACGAGCAGTACTTC. As protein: CASSFQGSRSYEQYF.

The rearrangement uses TRBV7-2 and TRBJ2-5, with TRBD2 matching 7 bases. Germline CDR1 is SGHTA and CDR2 is FQGNSA. The CDR3 spans 14 residues. V lost 4 bases, J lost 0 bases, and 2 bases stayed unmatched. CDR3 region: CASSSLAYQETQYF. CDR3 in DNA: TGTGCCAGCAGCTCACTAGCGTACCAAGAGACCCAGTACTTC.

This chain joins TRBV28 and TRBJ2-1; 8 bases fit TRBD2. This CDR3 spans 15 amino acids. The V and J ends lost 7 bases and 1 base, in that order; junction bases with no gene match: 6. Germline CDR1 is MDHEN and CDR2 is SYDVKM. The CDR3 sequence is CASNREGRSYNEQFF. As DNA, the CDR3 is TGTGCCAGCAATCGGGAGGGCCGATCCTACAATGAGCAGTTCTTC.

The V and J genes are TRBV5-4 and TRBJ2-7, with D perhaps TRBD1 (8 bases). This CDR3 has 15 amino acids. V lost 5 bases and J lost 3, with 18 bases in between. CDR1 SGHNT and CDR2 YYREEE come from the germline V gene (reference sequence). The CDR3 sequence is CASSREVGTGYEQYF. In nucleotides, the CDR3 is TGTGCCAGCAGTCGGGAGGTCGGGACAGGCTACGAGCAGTACTTC.

The V gene is TRBV11-2, the J gene TRBJ2-7; TRBD1 agrees at 7 bases. The germline gives CDR1 SGHAT, CDR2 FQNNGV. Trimming at V came to 5 bases and at J to 7 bases, leaving 5 bases not matched to a gene. The CDR3 extends over 12 amino acids. In DNA form, the CDR3 reads TGTGCCAGCAGCCGAGACAGGGATGAGCAGTACTTC. Translation: CASSRDRDEQYF. Full variable domain (remainder filled in from reference TRBV11-2 and TRBJ2-7): EAGVAQSPRYKIIEKRQSVAFWCNPISGHATLYWYQQILGQGPKLLIQFQNNGVVDDSQLPKDRFSAERLKGVDSTLKIQPAKLEDSAVYLCASSRDRDEQYFGPGTRLTVT.

The chain combines TRBV5-1 with TRBJ2-7; 7 positions match TRBD1. CDR3 length equals 13 residues. The V gene end was trimmed by 3 bases and the J gene end by 9 bases; junction bases not matched to a gene: 9. Germline V gene lookup returns CDR1 SGHRS and CDR2 YFSETQ. The CDR3 DNA is TGCGCCAGCAGCTACCCAGACAGGGACAGGCAGTACTTC. Protein product: CASSYPDRDRQYF. Using reference TRBV5-1 and TRBJ2-7 for the parts outside the CDR3, the full variable domain is KAGVTQTPRYLIKTRGQQVTLSCSPISGHRSVSWYQQTPGQGLQFLFEYFSETQRNKGNFPGRFSGRQFSNSRSEMNVSTLELGDSALYLCASSYPDRDRQYFGPGTRLTVT.

The chain links TRBV9 to TRBJ2-3, with a possible D match to TRBD1 (5 bases). The CDR3 spans 16 residues. Per the germline V gene, CDR1 is SGDLS and CDR2 is YYNGEE. With 0 bases removed from V and 0 bases from J, the gap between germline ends came to 11 bases. CDR3 DNA: TGTGCCAGCAGCGTAGTAGGGGCTCCTAGCACAGATACGCAGTATTTT. Protein sequence: CASSVVGAPSTDTQYF.

CDR3 residues: CASSLRIAGGNEQFF. CDR3 sequence (DNA): TGTGCCAGCAGTTTGAGAATAGCGGGAGGTAACGAGCAGTTCTTC. The chain employs TRBV27 and TRBJ2-1, with TRBD2 matching 10 bases. CDR1 is MNHEY, CDR2 SMNVEV, per germline (reference sequence). V shed 3 bases, J shed 10 bases, and the junction held 9 bases outside the gene matches. The CDR3 contains 15 residues.

Only one count was recorded for this clone. The chain's CDR3 is CASSQQGAGEAFF. The CDR3 region has the DNA TGTGCCAGCAGCCAACAGGGGGCGGGTGAAGCTTTCTTT. The genes are TRBV7-9 and TRBJ1-1, with 9 bases that match TRBD1. The CDR3 covers 13 residues. The germline V gene encodes CDR1 SEHNR and CDR2 FQNEAQ (reference sequence). V was pared by 5 bases and J by 7 bases, with 5 bases of the junction left unmatched.

V and J are TRBV28 and TRBJ2-3; 11 positions agree with TRBD2. CDR3 size: 15 residues. With V trimmed by 2 bases and J by 11 bases, 9 bases remained unmatched. Germline V CDR1 and CDR2: MDHEN, SYDVKM. In DNA, the CDR3 is TGTGCCAGCAGTTTAATCTTAGCGGGAGGGCCTAGGCAGTATTTT. Encoded protein: CASSLILAGGPRQYF.

The chain couples TRBV19 to TRBJ2-5; D is unclear. Between the trimmed V and J ends, which lost 5 bases and 5 bases, there was a span of 18 bases. The CDR3 runs to 15 residues. CDR1 LNHDA and CDR2 SQIVND come from the germline V gene (reference sequence). Written as DNA, the CDR3 is TGTGCCAGTAGTCTTCGGGTTCTAGTGGCTGAGACCCAGTACTTC. It is translated as CASSLRVLVAETQYF.

CDR3 sequence (DNA): TGCGCCAGCAGCTTGGAAACGGGTCACACTGAAGCTTTCTTT. This codes for CASSLETGHTEAFF. The chain has TRBV5-1 and TRBJ1-1; no reliable D call. CDR1 is SGHRS, CDR2 YFSETQ, per germline. The CDR3 spans 14 residues. Trimming pared 0 bases from V and 3 bases from J, leaving 9 bases between.

The CDR3 sequence is CSASWRSYNEQFF. In DNA form, the CDR3 reads TGCAGTGCTAGTTGGAGGAGTTACAATGAGCAGTTCTTC. This sequence joins TRBV20-1 and TRBJ2-1; a possible D gene is TRBD2 (5 bases). CDR1 and CDR2 (germline): DFQATT, SNEGSKA (reference sequence). Trimming shortened V by 3 bases and J by 4 bases, and 10 bases separated the two germline ends. The CDR3 extends over 13 amino acids.

This chain uses TRBV5-4 with TRBJ2-1; TRBD2 is a possible D gene (6 bases). CDR1 and CDR2 from the germline V gene are SGHNT and YYREEE (reference sequence). The CDR3 sequence is 15 residues long. V lost 4 bases, J lost 0 bases, and 11 bases lay in between. CDR3 protein: CASSATSSSYNEQFF. The CDR3 DNA is TGTGCCAGCAGCGCGACTAGTAGCTCCTACAATGAGCAGTTCTTC. Based on the CDR3 plus reference TRBV5-4 and TRBJ2-1, the full variable domain is ETGVTQSPTHLIKTRGQQVTLRCSSQSGHNTVSWYQQALGQGPQFIFQYYREEENGRGNFPPRFSGLQFPNYSSELNVNALELDDSALYLCASSATSSSYNEQFFGPGTRLTVL.

The chain is built from TRBV18 and TRBJ1-3, with TRBD1 matching over 7 bases. This CDR3 is built from 15 residues. The germline V gene has CDR1 KGHSH and CDR2 LQKENI. The V segment lost 4 bases and the J segment 2 bases; nucleotides outside the gene matches: 5. The CDR3 region has the DNA TGTGCCAGCTCACGAACAGGGGCCCCTGGAAACACCATATATTTT. Its translation: CASSRTGAPGNTIYF.

The rearrangement uses TRBV5-1 and TRBJ2-5; the D is unclear. This CDR3 region has 12 residues. The germline V gene encodes CDR1 SGHRS and CDR2 YFSETQ. Trimming removed 5 bases at V and 0 bases at J, with 5 bases between. As DNA, the CDR3 is TGCGCCAGCAGACTATACCAAGAGACCCAGTACTTC. It yields the protein CASRLYQETQYF.

The chain recombines TRBV27 with TRBJ1-5; D is unresolved. Per the germline V gene, CDR1 is MNHEY and CDR2 is SMNVEV (reference sequence). CDR3 length: 16 amino acids. Trimming took off 3 bases at V and 1 base at J, with 13 bases between the two ends. CDR3 sequence reads: CASSFFYPGSNQPQHF. CDR3 coding DNA: TGTGCCAGCAGTTTCTTTTACCCGGGGAGCAATCAGCCCCAGCATTTT.